The 32 T cell receptor beta chains in this list originate from one sample, sequenced in a study of blood T cell repertoires in COVID-19. Using immunoSEQ multiplex PCR, the repertoire was profiled, and TCRdb retains in-frame clones only, with some absent. The sample carries roughly 50,000 clones, 75% to 90% recorded once. Material for sequencing was peripheral blood. These receptors were obtained from a woman in her fifties or sixties with active COVID-19.

The rearrangement joins TRBV10-3 to TRBJ1-3, with no clear D. The CDR3 consists of 15 residues. The germline CDR1 and CDR2 sequences are ENHRY and SYGVKD. V lost 0 bases and J lost 0, with 6 bases in between. The CDR3 DNA reads as TGTGCCATCAGTGAGTCGTTATTCTCTGGAAACACCATATATTTT. It is translated as CAISESLFSGNTIYF.

The rearrangement links TRBV11-2 to TRBJ1-2; 8 nucleotides line up with TRBD1. The CDR3 extends over 13 amino acids. V gave up 2 bases and J gave up 8 bases; unmatched junction bases: 4. In germline, CDR1 is SGHAT, CDR2 FQNNGV. For the CDR3, the DNA is TGTGCCAGCAGCTTAAACAGGGGGGACGGCTACACCTTC. Protein product: CASSLNRGDGYTF.

This clone was seen once. J is TRBJ2-1 and V is TRBV25-1, with TRBD2 matching 10 bases. Germline V gene sequence: CDR1 MGHDK, CDR2 SYGVNS. V gave up 4 bases and J gave up 7 bases; unmatched junction bases: 10. This CDR3 region has 16 residues. The chain's CDR3 is CASSARALAGWNEQFF. CDR3 DNA sequence: TGTGCCAGCAGTGCAAGGGCACTAGCGGGGTGGAATGAGCAGTTCTTC.

The V and J genes are TRBV24-1 and TRBJ2-3, with 8 nucleotides matching TRBD2. In germline, CDR1 is KGHDR, CDR2 SFDVKD. Trimming took 9 bases from V and 2 from J; bases not matched to a gene: 3. This CDR3 comprises 13 residues. The CDR3 bases are TGTGCCACCGCGGGGGGCCACACAGATACGCAGTATTTT. Protein sequence: CATAGGHTDTQYF.

This clone was seen a single time. The chain joins TRBV30 to TRBJ2-2, with D possibly matching TRBD1 (5 bases). Trimming took off 2 bases at V and 1 base at J, with 14 bases between the two ends. The germline V gene encodes CDR1 GTSNPN and CDR2 SVGIG (reference sequence). The CDR3 is 16 residues long. The CDR3 nucleotides read TGTGCCTGGAGTCCCCCCTACAGGTTGAACACCGGGGAGCTGTTTTTT. Translation gives CAWSPPYRLNTGELFF.

The chain is built from TRBV5-4 and TRBJ2-1; TRBD2 might be the D (5 bases). The CDR3 spans 18 residues. The germline V gene encodes CDR1 SGHNT and CDR2 YYREEE (reference sequence). The V end was cut by 6 bases, the J end by 1 base, with 23 bases between. CDR3 protein: CASTPSSRGLVSYNEQFF. CDR3 nucleotide sequence: TGTGCCAGCACACCCTCTTCCAGAGGGTTAGTTTCCTACAATGAGCAGTTCTTC.

This chain joins TRBV30 and TRBJ2-3; 9 bases match TRBD2. V shed 4 bases and J 1 base; nucleotides not matched to a gene: 3. Germline CDR1 and CDR2: GTSNPN and SVGIG (reference sequence). The CDR3 runs to 14 residues. DNA for the CDR3: TGTGCCTGGACAGCGGGGGGACGCACAGATACGCAGTATTTT. Translated: CAWTAGGRTDTQYF.

This clone was seen a single time. The V and J genes are TRBV3-1 (or the pseudogene TRBV3-2) and TRBJ1-6; D gene uncertain. The CDR3 spans 16 residues. The ends were cut back, 0 bases at V and 0 bases at J, with 6 bases in the middle. Germline V gene sequence: CDR1 LGHDT, CDR2 YNNKEL (reference sequence). The CDR3 sequence is CASSQDSSSYNSPLHF. The CDR3 DNA reads TGTGCCAGCAGCCAAGATTCTAGCTCCTATAATTCACCCCTCCACTTT.

The chain uses TRBV4-2 and TRBJ2-3, with TRBD2 matching 10 bases. The CDR3 totals 18 residues. V lost 1 base, J lost 4 bases, and 11 bases stayed unmatched. Germline assignment: CDR1 LGHNA and CDR2 YNFKEQ. The CDR3 sequence is CASSQGSGGAGRADTQYF. CDR3 bases: TGTGCCAGCAGCCAAGGGAGCGGGGGGGCTGGTCGGGCAGATACGCAGTATTTT.

The chain joins TRBV19 to TRBJ1-4, with 7 bases aligning to TRBD1. The CDR3 has 15 residues. Trimming cost V 3 bases and J 4 bases; bases outside gene matches: 5. The germline CDR1 and CDR2 sequences are LNHDA and SQIVND (reference sequence). Written as DNA, the CDR3 is TGTGCCAGTAGTATTGGGACAGCCCTTAATGAAAAACTGTTTTTT. This codes for CASSIGTALNEKLFF. The whole variable domain, remainder taken from reference TRBV19 and TRBJ1-4, is DGGITQSPKYLFRKEGQNVTLSCEQNLNHDAMYWYRQDPGQGLRLIYYSQIVNDFQKGDIAEGYSVSREKKESFPLTVTSAQKNPTAFYLCASSIGTALNEKLFFGSGTQLSVL.

The chain uses TRBV7-2 and TRBJ2-2; 8 bases line up with TRBD1. Trimming cost V 5 bases and J 2 bases; bases outside gene matches: 13. Germline CDR1 SGHTA, CDR2 FQGNSA. This CDR3 region has 18 residues. This CDR3 reads CASSQAGGEGYNTGELFF. For the CDR3, the DNA is TGTGCCAGCAGCCAGGCAGGGGGCGAGGGCTATAACACCGGGGAGCTGTTTTTT.

This chain connects TRBV6-5 to TRBJ2-2; TRBD2 might be the D (5 bases). The V end lost 7 bases, the J end lost 7 bases, and 16 bases lay between the germline ends. The CDR3 length is 14 residues. Germline assignment: CDR1 MNHEY and CDR2 SVGAGI. CDR3 in amino acids: CASTLRGLGGELFF. CDR3 bases: TGTGCCAGCACCTTACGAGGGTTAGGCGGGGAGCTGTTTTTT.

The DNA of the CDR3 is TGTGCCAGCAGCCAAGGGCACGTAACCTACACCTTC. Protein sequence: CASSQGHVTYTF. The rearrangement joins TRBV3-1 (or the pseudogene TRBV3-2) to TRBJ1-2; D is uncertain. CDR3 length: 12 residues. Germline V gene lookup returns CDR1 LGHDT and CDR2 YNNKEL (reference sequence). The ends were cut back, 1 base at V and 10 bases at J, with 10 bases in the middle.

The chain employs TRBV6-6 and TRBJ1-1; no firm D call. CDR1 and CDR2 (germline): MNHNY, SVGAGI (reference sequence). The V end lost 5 bases, the J end lost 2 bases, and 9 bases lay between the germline ends. The CDR3 totals 13 residues. The CDR3 DNA follows: TGTGCCAGCAGTCAAGCGACTAACACTGAAGCTTTCTTT. Its protein is CASSQATNTEAFF.

V gene TRBV5-6 combines with J gene TRBJ1-2; D not certain. Germline assignment: CDR1 SGHDT and CDR2 YYEEEE. V lost 4 bases to trimming and J lost 4 bases, with 14 bases between them. This CDR3 has 14 residues. The CDR3 bases are TGTGCCAGCAGCACGGGTCGGCTGGGCTATGGCTACACCTTC. It specifies CASSTGRLGYGYTF. The full variable domain, with the rest looked up from reference TRBV5-6 and TRBJ1-2, is DAGVTQSPTHLIKTRGQQVTLRCSPKSGHDTVSWYQQALGQGPQFIFQYYEEEERQRGNFPDRFSGHQFPNYSSELNVNALLLGDSALYLCASSTGRLGYGYTFGSGTRLTVV.

The chain recombines TRBV12-3 or TRBV12-4 with TRBJ1-2; D perhaps matches TRBD1 (5 bases). CDR3 length equals 13 residues. Trimming pared 2 bases from V and 4 bases from J, leaving 8 bases between. The CDR3 DNA sequence: TGTGCCAGCAGTTTATTTGACAGCTATGGCTACACCTTC. Translation: CASSLFDSYGYTF.

This CDR3 reads CASSLRGYGYTF. In DNA, the CDR3 is TGTGCCAGCAGCTTACGGGGGTATGGCTACACCTTC. This sequence joins TRBV13 and TRBJ1-2, with D possibly being TRBD1 (5 bases). Germline lookup yields CDR1 PRHDT and CDR2 FYEKMQ (reference sequence). The V end was cut by 2 bases, the J end by 5 bases, with 6 bases between. This CDR3 is built from 12 residues. The full variable domain, in which reference TRBV13 and TRBJ1-2 provide the parts outside the CDR3, is AAGVIQSPRHLIKEKRETATLKCYPIPRHDTVYWYQQGPGQDPQFLISFYEKMQSDKGSIPDRFSAQQFSDYHSELNMSSLELGDSALYFCASSLRGYGYTFGSGTRLTVV.

V is TRBV28 and J is TRBJ1-2; a possible D gene is TRBD1 (5 bases). The CDR3 consists of 11 residues. V gave up 11 bases and J gave up 4 bases, with 11 bases separating them. Germline V gene data show CDR1 as MDHEN and CDR2 as SYDVKM. For the CDR3, the DNA is TGTGCCTCTGGGGGGGGCTATGGCTACACCTTC. Its translation is CASGGGYGYTF.

This clone was seen once. The rearrangement uses TRBV28 and TRBJ2-3, with unresolved D. V was cut by 3 bases and J by 4 bases, with 14 bases left in between. From germline, CDR1 is MDHEN and CDR2 SYDVKM. This CDR3 spans 15 amino acids. The CDR3 nucleotides read TGTGCCAGCAGTTTGGGCTCCTGGCGCCCAGATACGCAGTATTTT. Its translation is CASSLGSWRPDTQYF.

This chain joins TRBV2 and TRBJ2-5; TRBD1 matches at 7 bases. Looked up from germline, CDR1 is SNHLY and CDR2 is FYNNEI. The CDR3 is 14 amino acids. After removal of 6 bases from V and 1 base from J, the junction contained 5 bases not matched to a gene. CDR3: CASSRDSTQETQYF. The CDR3 DNA is TGTGCCAGCAGCCGGGACAGCACCCAAGAGACCCAGTACTTC.

The V call is TRBV10-3, the J call TRBJ2-1, with D uncertain. CDR3 size: 13 residues. Trimming removed 4 bases from V and 5 bases from J, with 9 bases in between. Germline lookup yields CDR1 ENHRY and CDR2 SYGVKD. The CDR3 region has the DNA TGTGCCATCAGTGGCACTAACGACAATGAGCAGTTCTTC. This sequence encodes CAISGTNDNEQFF.

The genes are TRBV7-9 and TRBJ2-3, with a possible D match to TRBD2 (5 bases). Germline CDR1 and CDR2: SEHNR and FQNEAQ (reference sequence). The germline V and J ends were trimmed by 6 bases and 4 bases, with 17 bases remaining between them. This CDR3 has 15 amino acids. In DNA, the CDR3 is TGTGCCAGCAGTCTCCCTGAGGGCCCGCCAGATACGCAGTATTTT. This encodes CASSLPEGPPDTQYF.

The chain links TRBV18 to TRBJ2-1; 9 nucleotides line up with TRBD1. With 9 bases clipped from V and 9 bases from J, the junction kept 9 bases outside the gene matches. The CDR3 covers 13 residues. Germline V lookup: CDR1 KGHSH, CDR2 LQKENI. In DNA, the CDR3 is TGTGCCAGTATACAGGGGGCTAACGGTGAGCAGTTCTTC. The encoded protein is CASIQGANGEQFF.

The genes are TRBV6-5 and TRBJ2-1; 7 bases are a match to TRBD1. V lost 4 bases and J lost 6; bases outside the gene matches: 12. Germline CDR1 MNHEY, CDR2 SVGAGI. This CDR3 is 16 amino acids long. CDR3 nucleotides: TGTGCCAGCAGTTTCCCAACGGGACAGTGGGCCAATGAGCAGTTCTTC. It encodes CASSFPTGQWANEQFF.

This clone has a single count. The rearrangement links TRBV6-5 to TRBJ2-7; no clear D. V was cut by 6 bases and J by 3 bases, with 6 bases left in between. The CDR3 covers 11 residues. Looked up from germline, CDR1 is MNHEY and CDR2 is SVGAGI. The CDR3 spells CASSIIYEQYF. In DNA, the CDR3 is TGTGCCAGCAGCATCATCTACGAGCAGTACTTC.

This clone was counted once. The chain uses TRBV19 and TRBJ1-3; D is perhaps TRBD1 (6 bases). The germline gives CDR1 LNHDA, CDR2 SQIVND (reference sequence). With 4 bases removed from V and 4 bases from J, the gap between germline ends came to 11 bases. The CDR3 is 14 amino acids. CDR3 sequence (DNA): TGTGCCAGTAGTACCGGGACACTCGGAAACACCATATATTTT. Encoded protein: CASSTGTLGNTIYF. Variable domain in full (rest from reference TRBV19 and TRBJ1-3): DGGITQSPKYLFRKEGQNVTLSCEQNLNHDAMYWYRQDPGQGLRLIYYSQIVNDFQKGDIAEGYSVSREKKESFPLTVTSAQKNPTAFYLCASSTGTLGNTIYFGEGSWLTVV.

In its sample, this clone was seen once. The chain employs TRBV2 and TRBJ2-1, with 8 positions matching TRBD1. Germline values: CDR1 SNHLY, CDR2 FYNNEI. V shed 6 bases and J 10 bases; nucleotides not matched to a gene: 11. This CDR3 contains 14 residues. CDR3 protein: CASSPGQGPTEQFF. CDR3 sequence (DNA): TGTGCCAGCAGCCCAGGACAGGGTCCGACCGAGCAGTTCTTC.

This chain's CDR3 is CASSLFHLAGITDTQYF. CDR3 in DNA: TGTGCCAGCAGCTTATTTCATCTAGCGGGGATCACAGATACGCAGTATTTT. The V and J genes are TRBV7-8 and TRBJ2-3; 9 nucleotides line up with TRBD2. The length of the CDR3 is 17 residues. Looked up from germline, CDR1 is SGHVS and CDR2 is FQNEAQ. V trimming: 2 bases; J trimming: 2 bases; junction bases outside the gene matches: 8. Full variable domain (remainder filled in from reference TRBV7-8 and TRBJ2-3): GAGVSQSPRYKVAKRGQDVALRCDPISGHVSLFWYQQALGQGPEFLTYFQNEAQLDKSGLPSDRFFAERPEGSVSTLKIQRTQQEDSAVYLCASSLFHLAGITDTQYFGPGTRLTVL.

The rearrangement uses TRBV25-1 and TRBJ1-4; D gene uncertain. Germline V gene lookup returns CDR1 MGHDK and CDR2 SYGVNS. V lost 2 bases, J lost 5 bases, and 9 bases lay in between. CDR3 length: 14 residues. In nucleotides, the CDR3 is TGTGCCAGCAGTGAAGAGCCGTGGAATGAAAAACTGTTTTTT. This translates into CASSEEPWNEKLFF.

The rearrangement links TRBV27 to TRBJ1-5; tentative D call: TRBD1 (5 bases). This CDR3 contains 13 residues. Germline lookup yields CDR1 MNHEY and CDR2 SMNVEV (reference sequence). Trimming shortened V by 3 bases and J by 5 bases, and 8 bases separated the two germline ends. The CDR3 region has the DNA TGTGCCAGCAGTTTTGACAGAGATCAGCCCCAGCATTTT. Amino acid sequence: CASSFDRDQPQHF.

V usage is TRBV3-1 (or the pseudogene TRBV3-2) and J usage is TRBJ1-1; D is unclear. Germline assignment: CDR1 LGHDT and CDR2 YNNKEL (reference sequence). The CDR3 runs 15 residues. V was trimmed by 2 bases and J by 6 bases, leaving 16 bases between them. DNA of the CDR3: TGTGCCAGCAGCCAATCGGGTCGCCCCGGCTCTGAAGCTTTCTTT. Its translation: CASSQSGRPGSEAFF.

This clone was seen only once. The rearrangement joins TRBV11-2 to TRBJ2-7; D may be TRBD1 (6 bases). Trimming removed 1 base at V and 3 bases at J, with 16 bases between. This CDR3 is built from 16 residues. Germline-derived CDR1 and CDR2 are SGHAT and FQNNGV. CDR3 loop: CASSLGSGQTFYEQYF. The DNA for the CDR3 is TGTGCCAGCAGCTTAGGGTCCGGACAGACCTTCTACGAGCAGTACTTC.